This T cell receptor (beta chain) emerged from a study of tumor-infiltrating lymphocytes in primary liver carcinoma. Study-wide background: The five patients, who were men and women, ranged in age from 30 to 69 years. In every tissue type, samples returned a similar yield of roughly 3.65 to 7.5 million productive TCRbeta reads. Study conclusions and caveats: Bulk, unsorted sampling meant CD4+ and CD8+ repertoires went uncompared.

The template, 450 to 650 ng total RNA, yielded TCR beta cDNA made with a constant-region primer. Amplification in three nested multiplex PCR rounds with slightly modified ARM-PCR gave rise to TCR beta libraries. TCRdb reanalysed the multiplex PCR reads using MiXCR and keeps one entry per CDR3 protein. Of about 300,000 distinct CDR3 sequences listed, 65% were seen once; the top ten hold roughly 9%. In regard to this clonotype: Its antigen is not known.

Germline DNA was extracted too, while blood RNA derived from unsorted whole blood. Collection of roughly 4 milliliters of peripheral blood took place before surgery. The specimen sequenced was peripheral blood. The sequence derives from a man aged 40-49 years with primary liver carcinoma and hepatitis B virus infection.

CDR3 in amino acids: CASSFQGRRSGYTF. The CDR3 DNA follows: TGTGCCAGCAGCTTTCAGGGCCGCAGGAGTGGCTACACCTTC. This rearrangement joins TRBV5-8 to TRBJ1-2, with TRBD1 as a possible D gene (5 bases). Germline CDR1 is SGHTS and CDR2 is YDEGEE. This CDR3 comprises 14 residues. V was clipped by 2 bases and J by 7 bases, with 15 bases between them.